The sequence of this TCR beta chain was determined in a study of CD8+ T cells in alopecia areata. The CDR3 covers 16 residues. The germline V gene has CDR1 SGHRS and CDR2 YFSETQ. Trimming removed 4 bases from V and 1 base from J; junction bases left unmatched: 7. For this clone: Its specificity is not known.

cDNA serving as the sequencing template came from extracted, reverse transcribed RNA. Clones were sequenced by immunoSEQ multiplex PCR, and TCRdb holds only the in-frame ones, with some missing. In the table there are some 200,000 clones, roughly 64% of which are singletons. Points from the study as a whole: Scalp clonality, together with expanded CD8+ clones among the top 100, fell significantly with tofacitinib.

Treatment meaning: oral pan-JAK inhibitor, 5-10 mg twice daily. This chain connects TRBV5-1 to TRBJ1-1; 10 bases match TRBD1. Sample: CD4+ T cells sorted from blood, taken at week 24, from a patient treated with tofacitinib. This TCR came from a human donor with alopecia areata. CDR3 loop: CASSGRWDRGNTEAFF. CDR3 in DNA: TGCGCCAGCAGCGGGCGCTGGGACAGGGGGAACACTGAAGCTTTCTTT. The full variable domain, with the rest looked up from reference TRBV5-1 and TRBJ1-1, is KAGVTQTPRYLIKTRGQQVTLSCSPISGHRSVSWYQQTPGQGLQFLFEYFSETQRNKGNFPGRFSGRQFSNSRSEMNVSTLELGDSALYLCASSGRWDRGNTEAFFGQGTRLTVV.